Listed below are T cell receptor beta chains from one sample, sequenced in a study of response to subunit inactivated influenza vaccine. TCRdb fed the RT-PCR reads into MiXCR, producing one record per CDR3 protein. The profile shows hundreds of thousands of distinct CDR3 sequences, roughly a fifth of them singletons. This specimen was PBMCs from blood, taken approximately 20 months after vaccination. Source of these receptors: a man between 50 and 69 years old who received an inactivated influenza vaccine. Both conserved end residues are part of each CDR3. Fields, in order: J gene, D gene, clone size, V gene, CDR3 protein, CDR3 DNA. D genes are given only for firm matches. Only part of the rows carry a size: once, few, many, or a class if the clone is expanded.

>TRBJ1-3|-|few|TRBV7-8
CASSPRQAPSGNTIYF
TGTGCCAGCAGCCCTAGACAGGCTCCCTCTGGAAACACCATATATTTT
>TRBJ2-1|-|-|TRBV3-1
CASSPQGYEQFF
TGTGCCAGCAGCCCTCAGGGCTATGAGCAGTTCTTC
>TRBJ1-5|TRBD1|-|TRBV12-3/TRBV12-4
CASSLEQGASQPQHF
TGTGCCAGCAGTTTGGAACAGGGGGCAAGTCAGCCCCAGCATTTT
>TRBJ1-2|-|-|TRBV12-3/TRBV12-4
CASSRTDLYGYTF
TGTGCCAGCAGCCGAACTGACCTTTATGGCTACACCTTC
>TRBJ2-7|TRBD1|-|TRBV27
CASGIRDSSYEQYF
TGTGCCAGCGGGATTCGGGACAGCTCCTACGAGCAGTACTTC
>TRBJ2-7|TRBD2|-|TRBV3-1
CASSHPSSGPYEQYF
TGTGCCAGCAGCCACCCATCTAGCGGACCCTACGAGCAGTACTTC
>TRBJ2-4|TRBD1|-|TRBV28
CASSLLRTGRAKNIQYF
TGTGCCAGCAGTTTATTAAGGACAGGGAGGGCCAAAAACATTCAGTACTTC
>TRBJ1-1|TRBD1|-|TRBV20-1
CRALPGGHNTEAFF
TGCAGAGCCCTGCCAGGGGGACACAACACTGAAGCTTTCTTT
>TRBJ1-5|-|-|TRBV6-2/TRBV6-3
CASSYWGDSNQPQHF
TGTGCCAGCAGTTACTGGGGAGATAGCAATCAGCCCCAGCATTTT
>TRBJ2-2|TRBD1|-|TRBV12-3/TRBV12-4
CAVQPRDRALGELFF
TGTGCCGTCCAACCCCGGGACAGGGCTTTGGGGGAGCTGTTTTTT
>TRBJ1-5|TRBD1|few|TRBV19
CASSIRDREYSNQPQHF
TGTGCCAGTAGTATCCGAGACAGGGAATATAGCAATCAGCCCCAGCATTTT
>TRBJ2-7|TRBD1|-|TRBV28
CASGLRGYEQYF
TGTGCCAGCGGTCTCAGGGGGTACGAGCAGTACTTC
>TRBJ1-2|-|-|TRBV20-1
CSAVGAVGVRGYTF
TGCAGTGCTGTCGGAGCGGTGGGGGTGCGGGGCTACACCTTC
>TRBJ2-5|TRBD2|-|TRBV29-1
CSGEPSGKGETQYF
TGCAGCGGGGAGCCTAGCGGCAAAGGGGAGACCCAGTACTTC
>TRBJ1-2|-|few|TRBV30
CAWSDLAGSYTF
TGTGCCTGGAGTGACCTGGCAGGGAGCTACACCTTC
>TRBJ2-2|TRBD1|few|TRBV9
CASSVGTAYTGELFF
TGTGCCAGCAGCGTTGGGACAGCATACACCGGGGAGCTGTTTTTT
>TRBJ1-1|-|-|TRBV6-2/TRBV6-3
CASSYPDRNTEAFF
TGTGCCAGCAGTTACCCGGACAGGAACACTGAAGCTTTCTTT
>TRBJ1-2|-|-|TRBV29-1
CSVEVRGAGYGYTF
TGCAGCGTTGAAGTACGGGGGGCGGGCTATGGCTACACCTTC
>TRBJ2-2|TRBD1|-|TRBV4-3
CASSQGNSGQGGNTGELFF
TGCGCCAGCAGCCAAGGGAACTCCGGACAGGGGGGCAACACCGGGGAGCTGTTTTTT
>TRBJ2-5|-|few|TRBV20-1
CSATLPIQETQYF
TGCAGTGCCACCCTACCGATCCAAGAGACCCAGTACTTC
>TRBJ2-6|-|-|TRBV12-3/TRBV12-4
CASSLGAVEDIYYSGANVLTF
TGTGCCAGCAGTTTAGGGGCGGTAGAGGACATTTACTACTCTGGGGCCAACGTCCTGACTTTC
>TRBJ1-1|TRBD1|-|TRBV4-3
CASSHAGQGRVGTEAFF
TGCGCCAGCAGCCACGCTGGACAGGGTCGAGTGGGCACTGAAGCTTTCTTT
>TRBJ2-7|TRBD2|once|TRBV18
CASSPRSSGRDEQYF
TGTGCCAGCTCACCACGGTCTAGCGGGAGAGACGAGCAGTACTTC
>TRBJ1-2|-|-|TRBV4-3
CASSHQGWDYGYTF
TGCGCCAGCAGCCATCAGGGGTGGGACTATGGCTACACCTTC
>TRBJ1-1|-|few|TRBV20-1
CSAIPTTGMNTEAFF
TGCAGTGCTATACCTACTACAGGGATGAACACTGAAGCTTTCTTT
>TRBJ1-2|-|-|TRBV7-2
CASSEGGGFNYGYTF
TGTGCCAGCAGCGAAGGCGGGGGCTTCAACTATGGCTACACCTTC
>TRBJ2-1|TRBD2|-|TRBV7-9
CASSSSGSKNEQFF
TGTGCCAGCAGCTCCAGCGGGAGTAAAAATGAGCAGTTCTTC
>TRBJ1-2|TRBD1|few|TRBV20-1
CSAVVTGRPGYTF
TGCAGTGCTGTTGTGACAGGGAGGCCTGGCTACACCTTC
>TRBJ2-5|TRBD1|-|TRBV29-1
CSEGQGGQETQYF
TGCAGCGAAGGACAGGGCGGTCAAGAGACCCAGTACTTC
>TRBJ2-1|-|-|TRBV4-3
CASSQSSRLYNEQFF
TGCGCCAGCAGCCAAAGCAGCAGGCTCTACAATGAGCAGTTCTTC
>TRBJ1-3|-|many|TRBV7-9
CASSGVRAERRSGNTIYF
TGTGCCAGCAGCGGGGTGAGGGCGGAGCGCCGCTCTGGAAACACCATATATTTT
>TRBJ1-1|TRBD1|-|TRBV19
CASSGTGRMGRSSTEAFF
TGTGCCAGTAGTGGGACAGGGAGGATGGGTCGGAGTTCCACTGAAGCTTTCTTT
>TRBJ1-4|-|-|TRBV29-1
CSVTEDSVLFF
TGCAGCGTTACCGAGGACAGCGTACTGTTTTTT
>TRBJ2-2|-|-|TRBV7-2
CASSPRSPEGELFF
TGTGCCAGCAGCCCCCGTTCACCGGAGGGGGAGCTGTTTTTT
>TRBJ2-7|-|-|TRBV7-8
CASSSGSGEQYF
TGTGCCAGCAGCTCTGGTAGCGGCGAGCAGTACTTC
>TRBJ2-7|-|-|TRBV27
CASSKGGYEQYF
TGTGCCAGCAGTAAGGGGGGCTACGAGCAGTACTTC
>TRBJ2-7|TRBD2|medium-sized|TRBV10-3
CAISESSSGGTQYF
TGTGCCATCAGTGAGTCGAGTAGCGGGGGGACGCAGTACTTC
>TRBJ1-4|-|-|TRBV7-9
CASSLDRTRVEKLFF
TGTGCCAGCAGCTTAGACAGGACGAGGGTTGAAAAACTGTTTTTT
>TRBJ2-3|-|-|TRBV11-2
CASSPTGADTQYF
TGTGCCAGCAGCCCCACGGGAGCAGATACGCAGTATTTT
>TRBJ2-7|TRBD2|-|TRBV6-1
CASRDTSGGLSYEQYF
TGTGCCAGCAGGGATACAAGCGGGGGCCTCTCCTACGAGCAGTACTTC
>TRBJ1-2|-|few|TRBV12-3/TRBV12-4
CASSPDTLRGGGYTF
TGTGCCAGCAGTCCAGATACGTTAAGGGGCGGCGGCTACACCTTC
>TRBJ1-4|-|-|TRBV4-1
CASSNRGSEKLFF
TGCGCCAGCAGCAACCGTGGGTCTGAAAAACTGTTTTTT
>TRBJ2-2|-|-|TRBV28
CASSFVRVKFGELFF
TGTGCCAGCAGTTTTGTCAGGGTGAAATTCGGGGAGCTGTTTTTT
>TRBJ2-1|TRBD1|-|TRBV29-1
CSVENQGAQDEQFF
TGCAGCGTTGAGAATCAGGGGGCTCAGGATGAGCAGTTCTTC
>TRBJ1-1|-|many|TRBV2
CASKEVGPGTEAFF
TGTGCCAGCAAGGAGGTGGGGCCCGGCACTGAAGCTTTCTTT
>TRBJ1-3|-|-|TRBV12-3/TRBV12-4
CASRPGRTIGNTIYF
TGTGCCAGCAGACCGGGACGGACTATTGGAAACACCATATATTTT
>TRBJ2-1|TRBD2|-|TRBV20-1
CSAHAGGRVSYNEQFF
TGCAGTGCCCACGCGGGGGGTAGAGTCTCCTACAATGAGCAGTTCTTC
>TRBJ1-5|-|few|TRBV4-1
CASSHPPSNQPQHF
TGCGCCAGCAGCCATCCTCCAAGCAATCAGCCCCAGCATTTT
>TRBJ1-4|-|many|TRBV27
CASRGSGALNEKLFF
TGTGCCAGCAGGGGCTCAGGGGCCCTAAATGAAAAACTGTTTTTT
>TRBJ2-7|TRBD1|many|TRBV12-3/TRBV12-4
CASSLYRGSYEQYF
TGTGCCAGCAGTTTGTACAGGGGATCCTACGAGCAGTACTTC
>TRBJ1-5|-|-|TRBV6-2/TRBV6-3
CASKLPQHF
TGTGCCAGCAAACTCCCCCAGCATTTT
>TRBJ2-2|-|-|TRBV20-1
CSARTITRVTGELFF
TGCAGTGCTAGAACGATAACCAGGGTCACCGGGGAGCTGTTTTTT
>TRBJ2-3|TRBD1|-|TRBV2
CASTTGWSTDTQYF
TGTGCCAGCACGACAGGGTGGAGCACAGATACGCAGTATTTT